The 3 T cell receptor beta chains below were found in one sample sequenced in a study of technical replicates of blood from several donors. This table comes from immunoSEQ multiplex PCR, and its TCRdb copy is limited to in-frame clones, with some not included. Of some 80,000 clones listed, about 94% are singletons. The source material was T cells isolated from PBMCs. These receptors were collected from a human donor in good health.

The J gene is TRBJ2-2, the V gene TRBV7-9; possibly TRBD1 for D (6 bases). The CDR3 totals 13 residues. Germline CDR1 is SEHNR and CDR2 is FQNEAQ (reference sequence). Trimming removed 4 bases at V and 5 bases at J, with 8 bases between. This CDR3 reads CASSWDITGELFF. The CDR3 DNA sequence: TGTGCCAGCAGCTGGGACATTACCGGGGAGCTGTTTTTT.

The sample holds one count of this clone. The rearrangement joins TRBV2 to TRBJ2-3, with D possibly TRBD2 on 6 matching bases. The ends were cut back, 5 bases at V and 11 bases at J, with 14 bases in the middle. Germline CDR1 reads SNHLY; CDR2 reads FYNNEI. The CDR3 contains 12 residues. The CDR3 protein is CASSWDWGWQYF. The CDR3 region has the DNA TGTGCCAGCAGTTGGGACTGGGGATGGCAGTATTTT.

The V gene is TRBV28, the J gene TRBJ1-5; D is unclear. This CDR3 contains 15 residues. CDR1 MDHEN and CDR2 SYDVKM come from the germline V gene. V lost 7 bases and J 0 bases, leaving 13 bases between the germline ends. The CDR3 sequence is CASIRTAHSNQPQHF. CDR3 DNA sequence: TGTGCCAGCATACGAACAGCACATAGCAATCAGCCCCAGCATTTT.